These 18 T cell receptor beta chains came from one sample sequenced in a study of post-analysis software for immune sequencing data (dated by TCRdb to between 2015 and 2017). Paper-wide results and their limitations: Four or five TRBV segments, including TRBV5-6, TRBV5-1 and TRBV20-1, were significantly more frequent in patients than controls.

These receptors' antigens are unknown. Libraries were constructed by PCR. Reads for this sample came from an Illumina HiSeq 2500. To reduce PCR and sequencing biases, unique molecular identifiers were built into the TCR beta cDNA libraries. The public sequencing data were trimmed at Q25 with fastp and processed into clonotypes with MiXCR by TCRdb, which kept only in-frame beta chains. Entries are consolidated by CDR3 protein sequence, retaining the most common genes and DNA. A total of fewer than 600,000 distinct CDR3 sequences appear in this sample, under 55% of them only once. About 12% of the sample lies in the top ten. Sequencing input: blood. The source is a girl aged 10 to 17 with multiple sclerosis.

A word on this clonotype: At one boundary the junction diverges from the germline segment, which might be a read error. The chain carries TRBV7-7 and TRBJ2-2; unclear D gene. CDR3 length: 14 amino acids. CDR1 is SSHAT, CDR2 FNYEAQ, per germline (reference sequence). CDR3 coding DNA: TGTGCTAGCAGCTTAGAGCCCGGGACCGGGGAGCTGTTTTTT. This gives the protein CASSLEPGTGELFF.

This chain uses TRBV12-3 or TRBV12-4 with TRBJ1-6; tentatively, D is TRBD1 (5 bases). Deletions cut 6 bases from V and 7 bases from J, with 19 bases between. The CDR3 covers 16 residues. The CDR3, as DNA: TGTGCCAGCAGACCTGACTGGGACGGGGGAAATTCACCCCTCCACTTT. It codes for CASRPDWDGGNSPLHF.

This rearrangement joins TRBV5-1 to TRBJ2-1; D not certain. CDR3 size: 15 residues. CDR1 and CDR2 from the germline V gene are SGHRS and YFSETQ. V dropped 2 bases and J dropped 7 bases, with 16 bases sitting between them. The CDR3 region has the DNA TGCGCCAGCAGCTTAACAAACATCGGCCAAAATGAGCAGTTCTTC. It translates to CASSLTNIGQNEQFF.

This clonotype was found a few times. The chain carries TRBV20-1 and TRBJ1-1, with 8 bases identical to TRBD1. The germline CDR1 and CDR2 sequences are DFQATT and SNEGSKA (reference sequence). J lost 8 bases, V lost 1 base, and 6 bases had no gene match. The CDR3 contains 13 residues. CDR3 sequence: CSARGTGLTEAFF. The CDR3 nucleotides read TGCAGTGCTAGAGGGACAGGGTTGACCGAAGCTTTCTTT.

This clonotype showed up many times. This chain connects TRBV28 to TRBJ2-5; D is ambiguous. CDR1 is MDHEN, CDR2 SYDVKM, per germline. The CDR3 loop spans 13 amino acids. V lost 3 bases and J lost 2, with 7 bases in between. The CDR3 DNA reads as TGTGCCAGCAGTTTTGGGTCACAAGAGACCCAGTACTTC. It translates to CASSFGSQETQYF.

The chain has TRBV6-4 and TRBJ2-1; TRBD2 matches 12 bases. V gave up 8 bases and J gave up 5 bases; unmatched junction bases: 1. The CDR3 contains 13 residues. Per germline, CDR1 MRHNA and CDR2 SNTAGT. The CDR3 nucleotides read TGTGCCAGCCGGACTAGCGGGAACAATGAGCAGTTCTTC. It encodes CASRTSGNNEQFF.

This clonotype has more than one count but fewer than ten. This sequence joins TRBV7-2 and TRBJ2-3; 9 bases fit TRBD2. Germline V gene data show CDR1 as SGHTA and CDR2 as FQGNSA. This CDR3 is built from 16 residues. With 5 bases clipped from V and 6 bases from J, the junction kept 12 bases outside the gene matches. The CDR3 DNA reads as TGTGCCAGCAGCGAGACGCCCGGGACTAGCCGCGATACGCAGTATTTT. The encoded protein is CASSETPGTSRDTQYF.

The gene calls are TRBV5-1 and TRBJ2-5, with 8 bases aligning to TRBD1. V gave up 4 bases and J gave up 4 bases; unmatched junction bases: 6. CDR3 length: 14 residues. The germline CDR1 and CDR2 sequences are SGHRS and YFSETQ. The CDR3 bases are TGCGCCAGCAGCCAATCGACAGGGGCAGAGACCCAGTACTTC. This translates into CASSQSTGAETQYF.

This clonotype occurred a few times. The rearrangement uses TRBV20-1 and TRBJ2-5; either TRBD1 or TRBD2 may supply D (5 bases each). Between the trimmed V and J ends, which lost 6 bases and 5 bases, there was a span of 16 bases. Per the germline V gene, CDR1 is DFQATT and CDR2 is SNEGSKA (reference sequence). This CDR3 contains 13 residues. Here the CDR3 DNA reads TGCAGTGCGTTGACAGAGGAGGCGGAGACCCAGTACTTC. Its translation: CSALTEEAETQYF.

The chain is built from TRBV19 and TRBJ1-4; D ambiguous. Germline values: CDR1 LNHDA, CDR2 SQIVND (reference sequence). Trimming left V 5 bases short and J 0 bases short, with 10 bases between. This CDR3 has 15 residues. CDR3 sequence reads: CASSPSGATNEKLFF. CDR3 nucleotides: TGTGCCAGTAGTCCCTCGGGTGCAACTAATGAAAAACTGTTTTTT.

The chain links TRBV20-1 to TRBJ2-1; no clear D gene. Germline CDR1 is DFQATT and CDR2 is SNEGSKA (reference sequence). The CDR3 covers 14 residues. Trimming removed 7 bases from V and 4 bases from J, with 17 bases in between. The CDR3 sequence is CSVVDPSVYNEQFF. In DNA, the CDR3 is TGCAGTGTTGTGGACCCCTCCGTATACAATGAGCAGTTCTTC.

This clonotype was picked up a small number of times. No DNA is shown, since the ends of the CDR3 on it are uncertain; the CDR3 is the one TCRdb lists. The rearrangement links TRBV7-2 to TRBJ2-5; no DNA check was done on the table's D call, TRBD2. Ends included, the CDR3 has 18 residues. CDR1 and CDR2 (germline): SGHTA, FQGNSA. The CDR3 sequence: CASSFLWAGVPNQETQYF.

This sequence joins TRBV10-1 and TRBJ2-1; 9 positions agree with TRBD2. The CDR3 runs 17 residues. After removal of 0 bases from V and 6 bases from J, the junction contained 9 bases not matched to a gene. Per the germline V gene, CDR1 is WNHNN and CDR2 is SYGVQD (reference sequence). The CDR3 here is CASSESSGRNKGNEQFF. CDR3 coding DNA: TGCGCCAGCAGTGAGTCCAGCGGGAGGAATAAAGGCAATGAGCAGTTCTTC.

V is TRBV25-1 and J is TRBJ1-2; D is ambiguous. Trimming pared 5 bases from V and 6 bases from J, leaving 13 bases between. Germline V gene sequence: CDR1 MGHDK, CDR2 SYGVNS. The CDR3 spans 13 residues. The CDR3 nucleotides are TGTGCCAGCAGTTTCCTGCGCGGGGATGGCTACACCTTC. Its translation: CASSFLRGDGYTF.

The genes are TRBV27 and TRBJ2-1; 8 bases are shared with TRBD2. The CDR3 loop spans 13 amino acids. V lost 8 bases to trimming and J lost 7 bases; unmatched junction nucleotides: 7. Germline assignment: CDR1 MNHEY and CDR2 SMNVEV (reference sequence). CDR3 coding DNA: TGTGCCAGCGGGGCTAGCGGGTTAAATGAGCAGTTCTTC. It translates to CASGASGLNEQFF.

This sequence joins TRBV4-3 and TRBJ2-2, with 8 bases lining up with TRBD2. Looked up from germline, CDR1 is LGHNA and CDR2 is YSLEER. Trimming at V came to 1 base and at J to 3 bases, leaving 7 bases not matched to a gene. The CDR3 length is 17 residues. The CDR3 DNA follows: TGCGCCAGCAGCCAAGGACCGGGACTAGAGGACACCGGGGAGCTGTTTTTT. Protein product: CASSQGPGLEDTGELFF.

The chain recombines TRBV4-1 with TRBJ2-5, with D perhaps matching TRBD2 (6 bases). This CDR3 spans 16 amino acids. Deletions cut 0 bases from V and 0 bases from J, with 11 bases between. Germline V CDR1 and CDR2: MGHRA, YSYEKL. The CDR3 sequence is CASSQEWGEYQETQYF. CDR3 DNA: TGCGCCAGCAGCCAAGAGTGGGGGGAGTACCAAGAGACCCAGTACTTC.

At least ten counts were recorded for this clonotype. The chain recombines TRBV10-3 with TRBJ2-7; 9 nucleotides line up with TRBD1. V gave up 9 bases and J gave up 4 bases; unmatched junction bases: 10. Germline V gene lookup returns CDR1 ENHRY and CDR2 SYGVKD. The CDR3 loop spans 14 amino acids. CDR3 residues: CAISSGTGYYEQYF. CDR3 sequence (DNA): TGTGCCATTTCGAGTGGGACAGGGTATTACGAGCAGTACTTC.